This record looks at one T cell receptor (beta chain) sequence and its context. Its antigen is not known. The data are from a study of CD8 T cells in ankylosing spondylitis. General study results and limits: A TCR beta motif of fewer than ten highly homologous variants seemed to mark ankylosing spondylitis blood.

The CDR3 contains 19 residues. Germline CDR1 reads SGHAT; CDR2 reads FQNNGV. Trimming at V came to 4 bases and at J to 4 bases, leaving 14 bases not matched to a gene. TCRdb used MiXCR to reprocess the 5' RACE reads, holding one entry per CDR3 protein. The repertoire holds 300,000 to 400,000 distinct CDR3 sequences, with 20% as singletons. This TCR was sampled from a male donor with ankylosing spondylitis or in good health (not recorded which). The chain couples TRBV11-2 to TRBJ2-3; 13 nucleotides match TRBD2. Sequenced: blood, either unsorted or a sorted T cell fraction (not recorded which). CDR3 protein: CASSSPRQLAGGGPDTQYF. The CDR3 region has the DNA TGTGCCAGCAGCTCCCCACGTCAACTAGCGGGGGGGGGTCCAGATACGCAGTATTTT.